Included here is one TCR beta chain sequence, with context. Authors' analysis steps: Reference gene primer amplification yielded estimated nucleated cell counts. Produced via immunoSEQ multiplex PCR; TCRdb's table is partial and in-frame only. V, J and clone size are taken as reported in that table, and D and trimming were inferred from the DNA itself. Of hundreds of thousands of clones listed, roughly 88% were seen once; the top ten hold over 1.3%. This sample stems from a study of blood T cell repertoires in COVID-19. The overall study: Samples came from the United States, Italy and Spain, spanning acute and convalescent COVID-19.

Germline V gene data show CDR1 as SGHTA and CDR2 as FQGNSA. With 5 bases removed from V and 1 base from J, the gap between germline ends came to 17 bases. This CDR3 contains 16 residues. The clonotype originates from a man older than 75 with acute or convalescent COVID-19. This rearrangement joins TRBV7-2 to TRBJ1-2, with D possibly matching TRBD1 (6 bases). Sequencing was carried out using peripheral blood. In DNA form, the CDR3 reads TGTGCCAGCAGCCCCGGGGGGCAGGTTTTTAACTATGGCTACACCTTC. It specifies CASSPGGQVFNYGYTF.